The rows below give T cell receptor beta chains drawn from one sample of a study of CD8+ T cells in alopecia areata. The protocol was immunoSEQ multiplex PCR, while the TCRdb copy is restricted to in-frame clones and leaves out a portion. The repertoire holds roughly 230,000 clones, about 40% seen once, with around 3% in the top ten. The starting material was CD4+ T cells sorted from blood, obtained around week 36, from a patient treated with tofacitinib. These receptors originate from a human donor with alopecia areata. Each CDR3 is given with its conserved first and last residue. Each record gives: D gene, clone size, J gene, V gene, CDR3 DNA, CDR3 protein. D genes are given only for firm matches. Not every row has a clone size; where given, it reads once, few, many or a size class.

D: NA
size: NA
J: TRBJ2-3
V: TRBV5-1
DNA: TGCGCCAGCAGCTTAACGGGCACAGATACGCAGTATTTT
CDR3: CASSLTGTDTQYF

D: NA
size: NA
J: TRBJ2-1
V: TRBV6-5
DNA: TGTGCCAGCAGTATCGGGGGGCAGGCCTACAATGAGCAGTTCTTC
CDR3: CASSIGGQAYNEQFF

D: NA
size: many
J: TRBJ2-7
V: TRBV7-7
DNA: TGTGCCAGCAGCTCAGGACGGGGGTACGAGCAGTACTTC
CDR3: CASSSGRGYEQYF

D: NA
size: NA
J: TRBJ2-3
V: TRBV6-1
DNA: TGTGCCAGCAGCAGCACTACAGATACGCAGTATTTT
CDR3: CASSSTTDTQYF

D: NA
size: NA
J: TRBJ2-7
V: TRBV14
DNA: TGTGCCAGCAGCCCGGTCCAATCCGTCGACGAGCAGTACTTC
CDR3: CASSPVQSVDEQYF

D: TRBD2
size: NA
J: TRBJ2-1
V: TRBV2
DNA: TGTGCCAGCAGTCTGACTAGCGGGCGGACCTACAATGAGCAGTTCTTC
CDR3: CASSLTSGRTYNEQFF

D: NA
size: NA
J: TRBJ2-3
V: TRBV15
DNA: TGTGCCACCAGCGGCCCAGGGGAAGACACAGATACGCAGTATTTT
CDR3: CATSGPGEDTDTQYF

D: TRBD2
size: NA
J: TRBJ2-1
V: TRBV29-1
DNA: TGCAGCGTCCACCGGGGGGACGAGCAGTTCTTC
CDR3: CSVHRGDEQFF

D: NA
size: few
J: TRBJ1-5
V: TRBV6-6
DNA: TGTGCCAGCAGCAGAACAGGAGTCAGCAATCAGCCCCAGCATTTT
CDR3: CASSRTGVSNQPQHF

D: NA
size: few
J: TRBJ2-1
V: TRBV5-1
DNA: TGCGCCAGCAGGGACGGAGCGTCCCCCAATGAGCAGTTCTTC
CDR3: CASRDGASPNEQFF

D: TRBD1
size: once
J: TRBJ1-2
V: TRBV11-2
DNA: TGTGCCAGCAGCTTAGATCGGGACAGCTCCTATGGCTACACCTTC
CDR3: CASSLDRDSSYGYTF

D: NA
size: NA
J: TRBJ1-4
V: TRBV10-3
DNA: TGTGCCACAGGGCGGGGGAATGAAAAACTGTTTTTT
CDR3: CATGRGNEKLFF

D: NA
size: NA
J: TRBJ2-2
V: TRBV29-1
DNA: TGCAGCGTTGTCGAACGTAGGGGTGGTGCGGGCACCGGGGAGCTGTTTTTT
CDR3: CSVVERRGGAGTGELFF

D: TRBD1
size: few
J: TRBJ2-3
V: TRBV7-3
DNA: TGTGCCAGCAGCCCCACAAACAGGGGAGATACGCAGTATTTT
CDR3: CASSPTNRGDTQYF

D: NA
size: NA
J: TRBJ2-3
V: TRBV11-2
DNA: TGTGCCAGCAGCTTACCACCCACAGGGAGGAGGGAAGCAGATACGCAGTATTTT
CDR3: CASSLPPTGRREADTQYF

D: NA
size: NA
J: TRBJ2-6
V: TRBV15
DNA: TGTGCCACCAGGACAGCCGGGGCCAACGTCCTGACTTTC
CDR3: CATRTAGANVLTF

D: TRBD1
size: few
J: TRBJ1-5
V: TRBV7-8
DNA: TGTGCCAGCAGCTTAAAGCCGGGACAGGGCAATCAGCCCCAGCATTTT
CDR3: CASSLKPGQGNQPQHF

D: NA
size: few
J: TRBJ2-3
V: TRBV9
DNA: TGTGCCAGCAGCGTTTTAACTCCCCGGGGAGATACGCAGTATTTT
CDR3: CASSVLTPRGDTQYF

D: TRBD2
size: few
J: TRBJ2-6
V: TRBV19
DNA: TGTGCCAGTAGTATAGCCGCGGGGGCTGGGGCCAACGTCCTGACTTTC
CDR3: CASSIAAGAGANVLTF

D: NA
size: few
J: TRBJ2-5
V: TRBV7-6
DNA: TGTGCCAGCAGCTTAGCGGGAACTACACAGACCCAGTACTTC
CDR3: CASSLAGTTQTQYF

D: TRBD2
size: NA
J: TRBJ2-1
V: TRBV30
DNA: TGTGCCTGGCAAGCGGGAAGATACAATGAGCAGTTCTTC
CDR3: CAWQAGRYNEQFF

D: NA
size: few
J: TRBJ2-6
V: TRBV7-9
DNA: TGTGCCAGCAGCTACGTTTCCGGGGCCAACGTCCTGACTTTC
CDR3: CASSYVSGANVLTF

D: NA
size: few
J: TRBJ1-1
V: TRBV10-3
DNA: TGTGCCATCAATGATTATCCTTTGAACACTGAAGCTTTCTTT
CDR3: CAINDYPLNTEAFF

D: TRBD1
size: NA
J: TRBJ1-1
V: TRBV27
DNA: TGTGCCAGCAGTCCTTCACTAAACGACAGGGCGGGCGCTTTCTTT
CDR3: CASSPSLNDRAGAFF

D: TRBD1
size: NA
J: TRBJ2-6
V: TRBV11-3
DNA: TGTGCCAGCAGCCCCAGGACAGGGGGCTCTGGGGCCAACGTCCTGACTTTC
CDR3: CASSPRTGGSGANVLTF

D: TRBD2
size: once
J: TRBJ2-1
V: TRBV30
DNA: TGTGCCTGGAGACGACCTAGCGGGAGGCCCTACAATGAGCAGTTCTTC
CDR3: CAWRRPSGRPYNEQFF

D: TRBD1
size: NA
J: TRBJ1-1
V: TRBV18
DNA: TGTGCCAGCTCACGGGACAGGGGGGCTTTCTTT
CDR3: CASSRDRGAFF